This T cell receptor (beta chain) was documented in a study of CD8 T cell repertoires and HIV-1 epitope variants. Background on the study: Each of Twenty-five Gag and Nef epitope peptides stimulated a separate culture. Controls were a CMV, EBV and flu peptide pool, Ebola AY9 negative control, and no-peptide well. The baseline condition was 1M T cells left uncultured.

The trim removed 4 bases at V and 0 bases at J, leaving 6 bases unmatched. Germline assignment: CDR1 SGDLS and CDR2 YYNGEE. The CDR3 loop spans 15 amino acids. Sequencing of TCR beta CDR3 used immunoSEQ survey depth. The data were produced by immunoSEQ multiplex PCR, yet TCRdb's version contains in-frame clones alone and is incomplete. Among about 5,200 clones listed, around two thirds were seen once. This clone appeared once. Its cognate antigen is unknown. Specimen: cultured CD8+ T cells derived from PBMCs. V and J are TRBV9 and TRBJ1-1; TRBD1 matches at 7 bases. This clonotype was obtained from a male donor with HIV. The CDR3 region is CASSPRDSMNTEAFF. CDR3 bases: TGTGCCAGCAGCCCCCGGGACAGCATGAACACTGAAGCTTTCTTT.